The clone carrying this T cell receptor beta chain was observed a handful of times. Its antigen is not identified. This sample is part of a study of response to subunit inactivated influenza vaccine. Notes on the study in general: With each seasonal influenza vaccination, the authors suggested, few new T cells are recruited.

V dropped 6 bases and J dropped 2; count of bases not matched to a gene: 3. The CDR3 is 15 residues long. Germline CDR1 reads KGHDR; CDR2 reads SFDVKD. TCRdb itself ran the RT-PCR reads through MiXCR, one entry per CDR3 protein. The table lists 600,000 to 850,000 distinct CDR3 sequences, 12% to 15% of them singletons. Source: PBMCs from blood, taken about 14 days before vaccination. The gene calls are TRBV24-1 and TRBJ2-2; 9 bases map to TRBD1. This receptor was taken from a man over 45 who received an inactivated influenza vaccine. In nucleotides, the CDR3 is TGTGCCACCAGTCGGACAGGGGACAACACCGGGGAGCTGTTTTTT. It yields the protein CATSRTGDNTGELFF.